The present T cell receptor beta chain was sequenced within a study of blood T cells in healthy people across ages. This clonotype was seen many times. V lost 5 bases, J lost 8 bases, and 8 bases stayed unmatched. CDR3 length: 14 amino acids. Germline V lookup: CDR1 SGHTA, CDR2 FQGNSA. Primers used in a second PCR of about 7 to 12 cycles were a sample-barcoded 5' primer and a J-beta primer mix. A tag from a template-switch adaptor with 12 random nucleotides marked each cDNA molecule. TCRdb re-called the 5' RACE reads with MiXCR, one entry per CDR3 protein. The sample records about 1 million distinct CDR3 sequences, almost 25% being singletons. This sample also belongs to another study, concerning T cells of mothers and their children.

Sequencing input: blood. This TCR was recovered from a girl aged 2-10 years in good health. The rearrangement joins TRBV7-2 to TRBJ1-4, with 7 bases identical to TRBD1. CDR3 DNA sequence: TGTGCCAGCAGCACCGTGACAGGGAACGAAAAACTGTTTTTT. Translation gives CASSTVTGNEKLFF.